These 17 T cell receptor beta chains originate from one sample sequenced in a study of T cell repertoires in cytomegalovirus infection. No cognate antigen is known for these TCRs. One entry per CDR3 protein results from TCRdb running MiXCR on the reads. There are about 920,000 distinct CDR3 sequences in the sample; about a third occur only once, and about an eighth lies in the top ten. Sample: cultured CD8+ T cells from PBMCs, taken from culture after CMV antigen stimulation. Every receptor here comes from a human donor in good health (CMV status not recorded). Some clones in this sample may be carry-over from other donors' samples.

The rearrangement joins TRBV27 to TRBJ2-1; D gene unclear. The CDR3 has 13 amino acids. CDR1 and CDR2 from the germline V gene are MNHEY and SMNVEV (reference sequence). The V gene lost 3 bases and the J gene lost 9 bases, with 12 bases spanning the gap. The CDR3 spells CASSFGFPAEQFF. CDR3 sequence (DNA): TGTGCCAGCAGTTTCGGGTTTCCGGCTGAGCAGTTCTTC.

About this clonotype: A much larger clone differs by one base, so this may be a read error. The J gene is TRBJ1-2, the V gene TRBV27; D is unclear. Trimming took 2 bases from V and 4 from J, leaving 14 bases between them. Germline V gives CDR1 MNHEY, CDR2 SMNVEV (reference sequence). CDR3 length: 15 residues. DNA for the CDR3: TGTGCCAGCAGTTTAGTGTTCGGCACGGGCTATGGCTACACCTTC. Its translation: CASSLVFGTGYGYTF.

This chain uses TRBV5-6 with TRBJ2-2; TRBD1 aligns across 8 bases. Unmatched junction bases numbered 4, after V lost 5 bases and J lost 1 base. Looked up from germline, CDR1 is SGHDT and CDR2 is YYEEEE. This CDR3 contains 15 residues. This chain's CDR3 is CASRSGGLNTGELFF. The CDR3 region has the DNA TGTGCCAGCAGATCAGGGGGCCTGAACACCGGGGAGCTGTTTTTT.

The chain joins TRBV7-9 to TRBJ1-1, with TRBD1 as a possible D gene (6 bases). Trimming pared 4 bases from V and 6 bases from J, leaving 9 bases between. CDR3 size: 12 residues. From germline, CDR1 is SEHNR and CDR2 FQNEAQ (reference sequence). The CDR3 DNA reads TGTGCCAGCAGCTGGAGGGGGGCTGAAGCTTTCTTT. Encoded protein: CASSWRGAEAFF. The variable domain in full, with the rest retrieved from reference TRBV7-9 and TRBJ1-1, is DTGVSQNPRHKITKRGQNVTFRCDPISEHNRLYWYRQTLGQGPEFLTYFQNEAQLEKSRLLSDRFSAERPKGSFSTLEIQRTEQGDSAMYLCASSWRGAEAFFGQGTRLTVV.

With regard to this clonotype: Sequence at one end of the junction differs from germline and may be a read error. CDR3 region: CAGRTQDGNTEAFF. CDR3 sequence (DNA): TGTGCCGGTAGGACCCAGGACGGTAACACTGAAGCTTTCTTT. V usage is TRBV19 and J usage is TRBJ1-1; D not resolved. This CDR3 comprises 14 residues. Germline CDR1 reads LNHDA; CDR2 reads SQIVND (reference sequence). The entire variable domain, with the rest obtained from reference TRBV19 and TRBJ1-1, is as follows: DGGITQSPKYLFRKEGQNVTLSCEQNLNHDAMYWYRQDPGQGLRLIYYSQIVNDFQKGDIAEGYSVSREKKESFPLTVTSAQKNPTAFYLCAGRTQDGNTEAFFGQGTRLTVV.

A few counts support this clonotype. The CDR3 nucleotides read TGTGCCACCAGTGACCCTAGACTAGCGGGGGGTTACAATGAGCAGTTCTTC. Protein sequence: CATSDPRLAGGYNEQFF. V and J are TRBV24-1 and TRBJ2-1; TRBD2 matches at 13 bases. Germline CDR1 reads KGHDR; CDR2 reads SFDVKD. This CDR3 spans 17 amino acids. Trimming at V came to 4 bases and at J to 4 bases, leaving 6 bases not matched to a gene.

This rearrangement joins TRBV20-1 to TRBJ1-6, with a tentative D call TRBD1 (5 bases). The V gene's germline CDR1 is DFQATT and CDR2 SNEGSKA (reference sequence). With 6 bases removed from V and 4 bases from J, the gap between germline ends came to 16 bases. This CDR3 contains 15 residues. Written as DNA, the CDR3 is TGCAGTGCGAAGGGGCGGAGGGGATATAATTCACCCCTCCACTTT. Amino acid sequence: CSAKGRRGYNSPLHF.

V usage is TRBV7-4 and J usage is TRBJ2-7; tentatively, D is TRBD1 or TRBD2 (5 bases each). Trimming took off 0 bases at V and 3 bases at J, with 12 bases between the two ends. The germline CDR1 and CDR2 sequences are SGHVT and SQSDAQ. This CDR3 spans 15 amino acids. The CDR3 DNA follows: TGTGCCAGCAGCTTAGCGGGGACCGCGGTCTACGAGCAGTACTTC. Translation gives CASSLAGTAVYEQYF.

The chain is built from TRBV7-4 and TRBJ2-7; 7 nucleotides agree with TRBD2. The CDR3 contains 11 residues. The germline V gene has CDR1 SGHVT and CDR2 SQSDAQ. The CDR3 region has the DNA TGTGCCAGCAGCCCATTGGGGGGGGAGAACGTC. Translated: CASSPLGGENV.

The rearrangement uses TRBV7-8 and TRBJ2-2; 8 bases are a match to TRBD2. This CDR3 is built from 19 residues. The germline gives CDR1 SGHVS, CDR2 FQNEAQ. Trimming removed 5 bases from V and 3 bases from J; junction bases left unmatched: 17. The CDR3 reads CASSAVAGRPKRHTGELFF. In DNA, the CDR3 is TGTGCCAGCAGCGCAGTAGCGGGACGCCCGAAACGGCACACCGGGGAGCTGTTTTTT.

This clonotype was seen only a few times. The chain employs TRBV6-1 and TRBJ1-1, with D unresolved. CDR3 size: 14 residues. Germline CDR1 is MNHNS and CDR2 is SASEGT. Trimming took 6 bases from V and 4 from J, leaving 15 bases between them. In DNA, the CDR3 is TGTGCCAGCAGCATGAGGGAGGTAGGCACTGAAGCTTTCTTT. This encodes CASSMREVGTEAFF.

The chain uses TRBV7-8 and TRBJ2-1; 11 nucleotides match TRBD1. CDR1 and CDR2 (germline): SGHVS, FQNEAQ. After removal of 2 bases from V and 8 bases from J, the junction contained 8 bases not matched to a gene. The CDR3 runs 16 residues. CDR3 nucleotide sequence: TGTGCCAGCAGCTTACTCCCGGGACAGGGGGTTGATGAGCAGTTCTTC. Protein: CASSLLPGQGVDEQFF.

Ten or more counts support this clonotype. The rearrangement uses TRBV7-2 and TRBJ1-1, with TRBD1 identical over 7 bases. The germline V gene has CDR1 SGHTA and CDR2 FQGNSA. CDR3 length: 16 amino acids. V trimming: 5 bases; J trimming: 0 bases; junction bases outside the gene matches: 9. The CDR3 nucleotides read TGTGCCAGCAGCCTCGGGACAGAAGACATGAACACTGAAGCTTTCTTT. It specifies CASSLGTEDMNTEAFF. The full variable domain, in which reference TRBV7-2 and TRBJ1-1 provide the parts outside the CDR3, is GAGVSQSPSNKVTEKGKDVELRCDPISGHTALYWYRQSLGQGLEFLIYFQGNSAPDKSGLPSDRFSAERTGGSVSTLTIQRTQQEDSAVYLCASSLGTEDMNTEAFFGQGTRLTVV.

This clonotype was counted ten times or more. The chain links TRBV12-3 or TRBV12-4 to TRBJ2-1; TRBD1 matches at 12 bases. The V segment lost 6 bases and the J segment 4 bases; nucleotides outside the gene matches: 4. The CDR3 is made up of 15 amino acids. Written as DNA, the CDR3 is TGTGCCAGCAGGGGACAGGGGGCGGGATACAATGAGCAGTTCTTC. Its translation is CASRGQGAGYNEQFF.

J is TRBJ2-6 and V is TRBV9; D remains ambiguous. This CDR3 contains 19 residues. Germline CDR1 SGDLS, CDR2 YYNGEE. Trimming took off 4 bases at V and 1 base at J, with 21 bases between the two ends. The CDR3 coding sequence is TGTGCCAGCAGCATCTCCCCCAGACAAAACCCGTCTGGGGCCAACGTCCTGACTTTC. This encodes CASSISPRQNPSGANVLTF.

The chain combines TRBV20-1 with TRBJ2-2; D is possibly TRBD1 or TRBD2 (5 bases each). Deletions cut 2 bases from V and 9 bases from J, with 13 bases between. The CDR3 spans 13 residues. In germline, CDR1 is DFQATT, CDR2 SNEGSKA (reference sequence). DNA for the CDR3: TGCAGTGCTAGATTGAGGGGCAGTTGGGAGCTGTTTTTT. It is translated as CSARLRGSWELFF.

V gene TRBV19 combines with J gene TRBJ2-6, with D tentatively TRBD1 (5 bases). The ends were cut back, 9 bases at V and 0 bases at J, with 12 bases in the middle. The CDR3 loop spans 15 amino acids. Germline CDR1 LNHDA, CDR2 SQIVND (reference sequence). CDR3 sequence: CASAMTASGANVLTF. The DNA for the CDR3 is TGTGCCAGCGCTATGACAGCCTCTGGGGCCAACGTCCTGACTTTC.